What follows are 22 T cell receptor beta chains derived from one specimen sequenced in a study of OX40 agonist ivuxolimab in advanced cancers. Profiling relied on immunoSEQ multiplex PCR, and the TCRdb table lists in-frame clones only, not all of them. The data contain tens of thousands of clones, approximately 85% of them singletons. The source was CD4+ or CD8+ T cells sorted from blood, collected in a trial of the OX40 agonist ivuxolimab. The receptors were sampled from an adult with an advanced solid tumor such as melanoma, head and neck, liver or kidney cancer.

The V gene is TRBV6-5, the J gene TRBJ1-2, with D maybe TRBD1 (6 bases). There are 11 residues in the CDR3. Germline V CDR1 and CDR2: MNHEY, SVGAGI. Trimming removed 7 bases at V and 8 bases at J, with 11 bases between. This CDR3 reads CASKGGGGYTF. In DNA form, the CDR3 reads TGTGCCAGCAAGGGAGGGGGAGGCTACACCTTC.

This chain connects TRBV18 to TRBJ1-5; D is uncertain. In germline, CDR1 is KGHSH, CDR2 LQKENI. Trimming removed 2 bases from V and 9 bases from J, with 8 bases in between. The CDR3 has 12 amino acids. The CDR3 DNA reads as TGTGCCAGCTCACCAGACCGTGGGCCCCAGCATTTT. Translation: CASSPDRGPQHF.

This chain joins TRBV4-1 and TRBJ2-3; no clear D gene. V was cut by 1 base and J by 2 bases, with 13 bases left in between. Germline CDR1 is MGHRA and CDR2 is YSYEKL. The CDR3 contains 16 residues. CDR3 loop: CASSQGDTLTTDTQYF. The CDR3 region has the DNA TGCGCCAGCAGCCAAGGAGACACATTAACCACAGATACGCAGTATTTT.

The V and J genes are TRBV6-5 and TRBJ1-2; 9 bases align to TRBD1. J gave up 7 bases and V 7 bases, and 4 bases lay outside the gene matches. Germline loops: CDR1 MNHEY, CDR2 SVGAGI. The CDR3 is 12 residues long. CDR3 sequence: CASKTGGGGYTF. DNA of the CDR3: TGTGCCAGCAAAACAGGGGGCGGTGGCTACACCTTC.

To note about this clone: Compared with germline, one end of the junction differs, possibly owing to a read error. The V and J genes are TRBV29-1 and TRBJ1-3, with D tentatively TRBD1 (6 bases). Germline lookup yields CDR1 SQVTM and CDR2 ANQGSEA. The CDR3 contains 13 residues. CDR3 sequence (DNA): TGCAGCGCTGAATGGGGGCCTGGAAACACCATATATTTT. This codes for CSAEWGPGNTIYF.

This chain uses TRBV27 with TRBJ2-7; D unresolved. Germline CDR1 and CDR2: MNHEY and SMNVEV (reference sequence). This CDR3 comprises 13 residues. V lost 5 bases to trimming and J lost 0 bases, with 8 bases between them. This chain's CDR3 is CASSPGNSYEQYF. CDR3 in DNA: TGTGCCAGCAGTCCCGGAAACTCCTACGAGCAGTACTTC.

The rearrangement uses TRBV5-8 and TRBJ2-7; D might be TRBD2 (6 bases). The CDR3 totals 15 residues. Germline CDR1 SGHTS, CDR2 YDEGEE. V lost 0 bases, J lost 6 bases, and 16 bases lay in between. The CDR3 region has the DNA TGTGCCAGCAGCTTGGTTAACCGGGGGAGCGGCGAGCAGTACTTC. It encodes CASSLVNRGSGEQYF.

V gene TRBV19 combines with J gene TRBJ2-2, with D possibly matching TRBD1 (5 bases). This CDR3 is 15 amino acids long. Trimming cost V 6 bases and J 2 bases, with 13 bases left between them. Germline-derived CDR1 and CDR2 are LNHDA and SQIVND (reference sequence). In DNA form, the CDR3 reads TGTGCCAGTAGAAGCGACAGAGTTAACACCGGGGAGCTGTTTTTT. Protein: CASRSDRVNTGELFF.

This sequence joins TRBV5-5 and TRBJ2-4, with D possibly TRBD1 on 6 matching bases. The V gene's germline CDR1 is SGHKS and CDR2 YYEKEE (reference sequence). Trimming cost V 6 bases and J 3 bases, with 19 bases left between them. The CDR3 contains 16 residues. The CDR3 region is CASTPRDILVKNIQYF. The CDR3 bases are TGTGCCAGCACCCCCCGGGACATTTTGGTCAAAAACATTCAGTACTTC. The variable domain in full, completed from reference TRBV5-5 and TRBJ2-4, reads DAGVTQSPTHLIKTRGQQVTLRCSPISGHKSVSWYQQVLGQGPQFIFQYYEKEERGRGNFPDRFSARQFPNYSSELNVNALLLGDSALYLCASTPRDILVKNIQYFGAGTRLSVL.

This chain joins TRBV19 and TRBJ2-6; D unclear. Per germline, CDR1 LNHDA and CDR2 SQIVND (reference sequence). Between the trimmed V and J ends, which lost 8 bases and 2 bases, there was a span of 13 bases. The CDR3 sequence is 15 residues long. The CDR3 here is CASGTRQPGANVLTF. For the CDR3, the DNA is TGTGCCAGTGGTACCAGACAACCTGGGGCCAACGTCCTGACTTTC.

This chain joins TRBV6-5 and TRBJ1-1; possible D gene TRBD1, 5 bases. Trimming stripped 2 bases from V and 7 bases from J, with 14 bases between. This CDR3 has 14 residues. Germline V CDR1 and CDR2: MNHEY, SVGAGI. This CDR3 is CASSYLRGGDEAFF. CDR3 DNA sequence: TGTGCCAGCAGTTACCTTCGGGGAGGGGATGAAGCTTTCTTT.

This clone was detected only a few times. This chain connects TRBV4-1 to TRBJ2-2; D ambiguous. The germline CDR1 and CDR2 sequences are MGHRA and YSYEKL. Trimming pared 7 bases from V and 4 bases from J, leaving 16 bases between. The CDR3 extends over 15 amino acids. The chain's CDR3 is CASNLGDSSTGELFF. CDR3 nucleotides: TGCGCCAGCAACCTCGGCGACTCAAGCACCGGGGAGCTGTTTTTT.

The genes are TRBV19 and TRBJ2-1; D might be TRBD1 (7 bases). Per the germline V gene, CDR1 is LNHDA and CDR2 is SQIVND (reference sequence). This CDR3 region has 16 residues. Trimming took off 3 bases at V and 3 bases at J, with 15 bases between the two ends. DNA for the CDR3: TGTGCCAGTAGTATCAGGGGGGCCGGGTTCTACAATGAGCAGTTCTTC. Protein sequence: CASSIRGAGFYNEQFF.

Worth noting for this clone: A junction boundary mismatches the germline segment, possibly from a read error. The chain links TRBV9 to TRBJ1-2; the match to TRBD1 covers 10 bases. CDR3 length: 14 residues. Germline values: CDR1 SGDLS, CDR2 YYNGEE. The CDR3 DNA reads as TGTGCCAGCAGCGTTAACCCGGGACAGGGGACACAATTCTTC. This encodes CASSVNPGQGTQFF.

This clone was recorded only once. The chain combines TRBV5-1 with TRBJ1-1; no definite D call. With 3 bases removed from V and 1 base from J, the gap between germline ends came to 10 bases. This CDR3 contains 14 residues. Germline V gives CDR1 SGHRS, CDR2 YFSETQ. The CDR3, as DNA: TGCGCCAGCAGCTCTGTTGTTCAGAACACTGAAGCTTTCTTT. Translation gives CASSSVVQNTEAFF.

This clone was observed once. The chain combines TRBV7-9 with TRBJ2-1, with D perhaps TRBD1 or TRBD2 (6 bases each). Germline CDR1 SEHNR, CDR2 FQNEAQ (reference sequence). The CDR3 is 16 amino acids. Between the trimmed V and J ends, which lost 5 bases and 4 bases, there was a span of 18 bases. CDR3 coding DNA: TGTGCCAGCAGCCAGAGAGGAGGGGGAAGGTACAATGAGCAGTTCTTC. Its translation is CASSQRGGGRYNEQFF.

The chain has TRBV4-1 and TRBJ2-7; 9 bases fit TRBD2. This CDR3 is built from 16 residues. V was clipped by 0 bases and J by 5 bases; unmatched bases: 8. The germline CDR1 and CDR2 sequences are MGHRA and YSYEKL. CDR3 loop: CASSQEDSGSPHEQYF. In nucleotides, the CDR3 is TGCGCCAGCAGCCAAGAAGATAGCGGGAGTCCCCACGAGCAGTACTTC.

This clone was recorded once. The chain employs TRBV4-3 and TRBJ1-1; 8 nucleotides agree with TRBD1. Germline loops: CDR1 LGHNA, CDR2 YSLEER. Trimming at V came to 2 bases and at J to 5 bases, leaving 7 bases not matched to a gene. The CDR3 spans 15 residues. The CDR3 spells CASSQMQGAWTEAFF. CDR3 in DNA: TGCGCCAGCAGCCAAATGCAGGGGGCATGGACTGAAGCTTTCTTT.

This chain's CDR3 is CASSRLLTGELFF. In nucleotides, the CDR3 is TGCGCCAGCAGCAGACTCCTCACCGGGGAGCTGTTTTTT. The V gene is TRBV5-1, the J gene TRBJ2-2, with unresolved D. Germline V gene lookup returns CDR1 SGHRS and CDR2 YFSETQ. This CDR3 spans 13 amino acids. Trimming removed 4 bases at V and 4 bases at J, with 8 bases between. Variable domain in full (rest from reference TRBV5-1 and TRBJ2-2): KAGVTQTPRYLIKTRGQQVTLSCSPISGHRSVSWYQQTPGQGLQFLFEYFSETQRNKGNFPGRFSGRQFSNSRSEMNVSTLELGDSALYLCASSRLLTGELFFGEGSRLTVL.

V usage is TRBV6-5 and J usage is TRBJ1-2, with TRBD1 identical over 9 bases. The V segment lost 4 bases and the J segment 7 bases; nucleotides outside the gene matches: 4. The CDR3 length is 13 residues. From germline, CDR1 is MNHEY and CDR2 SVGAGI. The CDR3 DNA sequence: TGTGCCAGCAGTTCGCCGACAGGGGGTGGCTACACCTTC. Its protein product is CASSSPTGGGYTF.

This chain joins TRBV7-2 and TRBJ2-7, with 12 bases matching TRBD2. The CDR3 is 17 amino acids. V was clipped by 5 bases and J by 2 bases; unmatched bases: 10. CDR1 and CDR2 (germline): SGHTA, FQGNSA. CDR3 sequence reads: CASSPRLTSGGAYEQYF. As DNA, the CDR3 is TGTGCCAGCAGCCCCCGACTGACTAGCGGGGGCGCCTACGAGCAGTACTTC.

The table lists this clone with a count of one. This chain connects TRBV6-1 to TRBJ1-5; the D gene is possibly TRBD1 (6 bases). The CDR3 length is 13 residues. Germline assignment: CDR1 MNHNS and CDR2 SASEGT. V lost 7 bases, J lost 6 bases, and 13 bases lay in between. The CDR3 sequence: CASTQGISQPQHF. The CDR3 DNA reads TGTGCCAGCACCCAGGGGATAAGTCAGCCCCAGCATTTT.